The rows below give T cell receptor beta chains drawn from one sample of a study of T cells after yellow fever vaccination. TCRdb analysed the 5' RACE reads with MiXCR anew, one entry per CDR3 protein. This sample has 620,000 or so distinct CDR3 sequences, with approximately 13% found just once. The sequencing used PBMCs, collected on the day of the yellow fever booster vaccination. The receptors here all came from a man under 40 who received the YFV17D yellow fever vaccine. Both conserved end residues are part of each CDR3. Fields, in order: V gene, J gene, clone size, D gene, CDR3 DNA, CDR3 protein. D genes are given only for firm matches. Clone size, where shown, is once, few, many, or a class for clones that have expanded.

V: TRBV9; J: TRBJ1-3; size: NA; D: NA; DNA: TGTGCCAGCAGCGTATCCTCCTTTAGGACTGATGGAAACACCATATATTTT; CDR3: CASSVSSFRTDGNTIYF
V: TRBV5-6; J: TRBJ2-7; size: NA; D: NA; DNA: TGTGCCAGCAGTTCTGGGGCGCGGAGCGGATACGAGCAGTACTTC; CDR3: CASSSGARSGYEQYF
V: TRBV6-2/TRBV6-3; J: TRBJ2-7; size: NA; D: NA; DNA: TGTGCCAGCAGTTACCCCACGGGGACGGGCTACGAGCAGTACTTC; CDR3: CASSYPTGTGYEQYF
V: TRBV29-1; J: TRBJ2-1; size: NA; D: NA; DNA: TGCAGCGTTGCTCTTGCGGGATTAGTTTTGATTGAGCAGTTCTTC; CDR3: CSVALAGLVLIEQFF
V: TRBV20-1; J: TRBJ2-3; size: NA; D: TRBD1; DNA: TGCAGTGCCCGCGGGACAGGCTCCTCAGATACGCAGTATTTT; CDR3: CSARGTGSSDTQYF
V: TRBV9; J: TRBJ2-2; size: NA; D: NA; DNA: TGTGCCAGCAGCGGACTTCCGGGTACCGGGGAGCTGTTTTTT; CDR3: CASSGLPGTGELFF
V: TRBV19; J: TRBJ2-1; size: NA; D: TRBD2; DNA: TGTGCCAGTAGCCTACGTAGCGGGGTACACAATGAGCAGTTCTTC; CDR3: CASSLRSGVHNEQFF
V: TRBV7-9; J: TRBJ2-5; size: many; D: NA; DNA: TGTGCCAGCAGCTTAGGAGGTCCGGGAGAGACCCAGTACTTC; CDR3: CASSLGGPGETQYF
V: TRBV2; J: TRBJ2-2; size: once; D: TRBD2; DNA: TGTGCCAGCAGTGAAGTACTAGTGGGGGGGTTGCTGTTTTTT; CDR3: CASSEVLVGGLLFF
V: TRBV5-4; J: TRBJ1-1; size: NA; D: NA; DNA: TGTGCCAGCAGCTACGGGGGGTCCACTGAAGCTTTCTTT; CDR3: CASSYGGSTEAFF
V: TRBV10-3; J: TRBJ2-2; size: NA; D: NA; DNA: TGTGCCATCAGTGAGTCGAGCCCAGGGTCGAACACCGGGGAGCTGTTTTTT; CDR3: CAISESSPGSNTGELFF
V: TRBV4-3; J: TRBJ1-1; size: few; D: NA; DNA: TGCGCCAGCAGCCAATTCGGAGGTGGCACTGAAGCTTTCTTT; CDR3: CASSQFGGGTEAFF
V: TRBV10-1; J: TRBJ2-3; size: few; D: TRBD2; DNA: TGCGCCAGCCCGATTAGCGGGAGACACACAGATACGCAGTATTTT; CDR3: CASPISGRHTDTQYF
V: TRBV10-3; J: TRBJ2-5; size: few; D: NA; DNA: TGTGCCATCAGTGATCTCGAGACCCAGTACTTC; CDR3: CAISDLETQYF
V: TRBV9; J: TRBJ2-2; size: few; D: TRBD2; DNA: TGTGCCAGCAGCCCCCGGACTAGCGGGATCACCGGGGAGCTGTTTTTT; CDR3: CASSPRTSGITGELFF
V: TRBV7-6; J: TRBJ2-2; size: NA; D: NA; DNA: TGTGCCAGCACCCTCACGGAACCCCTGAACACCGGGGAGCTGTTTTTT; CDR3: CASTLTEPLNTGELFF
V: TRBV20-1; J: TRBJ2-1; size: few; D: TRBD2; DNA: TGCAGTGCTAGAGATTCCCTAGCGGGAGGTCACAATGAGCAGTTCTTC; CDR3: CSARDSLAGGHNEQFF
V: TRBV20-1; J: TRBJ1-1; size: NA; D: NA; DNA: TGCAGTGCTGAGGGCGGGCCTGAAGCTTTCTTT; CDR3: CSAEGGPEAFF
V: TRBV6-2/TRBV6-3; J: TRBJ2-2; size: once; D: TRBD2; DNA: TGTGCCAGCAGTTCTGCTAGCGGGAGAAAAACCGGGGAGCTGTTTTTT; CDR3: CASSSASGRKTGELFF
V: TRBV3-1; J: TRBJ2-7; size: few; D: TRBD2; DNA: TGTGCCAGCAGCCTCTCCGGGACTAGAAGGATTTACGAGCAGTACTTC; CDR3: CASSLSGTRRIYEQYF
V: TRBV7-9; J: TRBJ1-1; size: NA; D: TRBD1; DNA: TGTGCCAGCAGCTTAGGGGGACAGGGAACCATGAACACTGAAGCTTTCTTT; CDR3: CASSLGGQGTMNTEAFF
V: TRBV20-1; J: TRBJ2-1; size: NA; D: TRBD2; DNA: TGCAGTGCTAGAATTAGCGGGAGGATTTACAATGAGCAGTTCTTC; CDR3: CSARISGRIYNEQFF
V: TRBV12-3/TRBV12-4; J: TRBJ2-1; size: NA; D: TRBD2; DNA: TGTGCCAGCACCCCAGGACTAGCGGAGTACAATGAGCAGTTCTTC; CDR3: CASTPGLAEYNEQFF
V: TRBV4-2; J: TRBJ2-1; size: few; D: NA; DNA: TGTGCCAGCTACTCCGGGGGCCCCAACAATGAGCAGTTCTTC; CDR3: CASYSGGPNNEQFF
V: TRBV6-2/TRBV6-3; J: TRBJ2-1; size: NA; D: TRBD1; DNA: TGTGCCAGCATCAACAGGGGGCTAAACAATGAGCAGTTCTTC; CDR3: CASINRGLNNEQFF
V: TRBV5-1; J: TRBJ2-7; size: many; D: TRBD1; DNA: TGCGCCAGCAGCAGGGGACAGACCTACGAGCAGTACTTC; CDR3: CASSRGQTYEQYF
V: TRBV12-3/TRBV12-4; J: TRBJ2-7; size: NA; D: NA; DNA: TGTGCCAGCAGTTTAGGGGGAGTGATCTACGAGCAGTACTTC; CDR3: CASSLGGVIYEQYF
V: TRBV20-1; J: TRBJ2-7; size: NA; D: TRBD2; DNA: TGCAGTGCCGAAACCGGGACTAGTCGCGAGCAGTACTTC; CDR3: CSAETGTSREQYF
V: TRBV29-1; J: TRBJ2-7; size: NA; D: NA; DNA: TGCAGCGTTCTGGGGACGGGTCAGCCCTACGAGCAGTACTTC; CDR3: CSVLGTGQPYEQYF
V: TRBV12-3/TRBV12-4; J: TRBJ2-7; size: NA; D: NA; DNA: TGTGCCAGCAGTTTAGAGAAACTCTACGAGCAGTACTTC; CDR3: CASSLEKLYEQYF
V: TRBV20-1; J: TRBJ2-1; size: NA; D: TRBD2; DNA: TGCAGTGCCAGGGAGGGACTAGTGGACAATGAGCAGTTCTTC; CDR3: CSAREGLVDNEQFF